This passage covers 14 T cell receptor beta chains from one sample sequenced in a study of technical replicates of blood from several donors. Clones were sequenced by immunoSEQ multiplex PCR, and TCRdb holds only the in-frame ones, with some missing. The sample lists 90,000 or so clones, around 93% occurring once. The sequencing sample was made of T cells isolated from PBMCs. The receptors derive from a human donor in good health.

The chain uses TRBV15 and TRBJ2-5; possibly TRBD2 for D (5 bases). This CDR3 is 15 amino acids long. Trimming removed 0 bases at V and 1 base at J, with 9 bases between. Germline loops: CDR1 LNHNV, CDR2 YYDKDF (reference sequence). DNA of the CDR3: TGTGCCACCAGCAGAGAAGCGGCCTTCCAAGAGACCCAGTACTTC. Encoded protein: CATSREAAFQETQYF.

V usage is TRBV11-2 and J usage is TRBJ2-7; D gene ambiguous. V lost 0 bases to trimming and J lost 0 bases, with 9 bases between them. Germline loops: CDR1 SGHAT, CDR2 FQNNGV. The CDR3 sequence is 15 residues long. In nucleotides, the CDR3 is TGTGCCAGCAGCTTAGACAGGCTCGGCTCCTACGAGCAGTACTTC. Amino acids: CASSLDRLGSYEQYF. The complete variable domain, with remaining parts taken from reference TRBV11-2 and TRBJ2-7, reads EAGVAQSPRYKIIEKRQSVAFWCNPISGHATLYWYQQILGQGPKLLIQFQNNGVVDDSQLPKDRFSAERLKGVDSTLKIQPAKLEDSAVYLCASSLDRLGSYEQYFGPGTRLTVT.

The chain carries TRBV2 and TRBJ1-2; D is undetermined. Germline CDR1 and CDR2: SNHLY and FYNNEI. V lost 2 bases to trimming and J lost 2 bases, with 12 bases between them. This CDR3 contains 15 residues. The CDR3 DNA reads as TGTGCCAGCAGTGAAACACCCCTAGCGAACTATGGCTACACCTTC. Translating gives CASSETPLANYGYTF.

The chain is built from TRBV9 and TRBJ2-7; D may be TRBD2 (6 bases). The CDR3 is made up of 15 amino acids. CDR1 is SGDLS and CDR2 is YYNGEE in the germline V gene. V dropped 0 bases and J dropped 5 bases, with 15 bases sitting between them. In DNA form, the CDR3 reads TGTGCCAGCAGCGTAGAGGGACTCCCCCGGAACGAGCAGTACTTC. Its protein product is CASSVEGLPRNEQYF.

The chain carries TRBV11-3 and TRBJ2-7; TRBD1 aligns across 8 bases. The CDR3 has 18 amino acids. Germline CDR1 and CDR2: SGHNT and YENEEA. The V segment lost 0 bases and the J segment 2 bases; nucleotides outside the gene matches: 12. As DNA, the CDR3 is TGTGCCAGCAGCTTAGATGTTGTTTTAGGGACAGGTGCCTACGAGCAGTACTTC. Protein product: CASSLDVVLGTGAYEQYF.

The V and J genes are TRBV29-1 and TRBJ2-5; perhaps TRBD1 as D (6 bases). Germline V gene sequence: CDR1 SQVTM, CDR2 ANQGSEA. This CDR3 has 12 residues. Trimming took 4 bases from V and 4 from J, leaving 10 bases between them. Here the CDR3 reads CSVGTGRETQYF. CDR3 sequence (DNA): TGCAGCGTTGGAACAGGGCGAGAGACCCAGTACTTC.

A single count supports this clone. The chain couples TRBV5-6 to TRBJ2-7, with a weak D call TRBD1 (7 bases). This CDR3 comprises 14 residues. V was cut by 2 bases and J by 2 bases, with 11 bases left in between. Per germline, CDR1 SGHDT and CDR2 YYEEEE. CDR3 loop: CASSFQGGPYEQYF. DNA of the CDR3: TGTGCCAGCAGCTTCCAGGGGGGCCCCTACGAGCAGTACTTC.

The gene calls are TRBV9 and TRBJ1-2, with unresolved D. Germline V gives CDR1 SGDLS, CDR2 YYNGEE. The CDR3 length is 14 residues. V was cut by 0 bases and J by 4 bases, with 10 bases left in between. CDR3: CASSVDSQSYGYTF. DNA of the CDR3: TGTGCCAGCAGCGTAGACTCACAGAGCTATGGCTACACCTTC.

V and J are TRBV13 and TRBJ2-1; 10 nucleotides agree with TRBD2. This CDR3 has 16 residues. V lost 3 bases, J lost 5 bases, and 7 bases stayed unmatched. Per germline, CDR1 PRHDT and CDR2 FYEKMQ (reference sequence). CDR3 sequence: CASSFSGRAVDNEQFF. The CDR3 nucleotides are TGTGCCAGCAGCTTCAGCGGGAGGGCCGTGGACAATGAGCAGTTCTTC. Full variable domain (missing parts from reference TRBV13 and TRBJ2-1): AAGVIQSPRHLIKEKRETATLKCYPIPRHDTVYWYQQGPGQDPQFLISFYEKMQSDKGSIPDRFSAQQFSDYHSELNMSSLELGDSALYFCASSFSGRAVDNEQFFGPGTRLTVL.

The chain couples TRBV7-2 to TRBJ2-6, with a tentative D call TRBD2 (5 bases). This CDR3 region has 14 residues. V dropped 2 bases and J dropped 3 bases, with 5 bases sitting between them. The germline V gene has CDR1 SGHTA and CDR2 FQGNSA. CDR3 loop: CASSLSGGANVLTF. The CDR3 nucleotides read TGTGCCAGCAGCTTAAGCGGTGGGGCCAACGTCCTGACTTTC. The entire variable domain, with the rest obtained from reference TRBV7-2 and TRBJ2-6, is as follows: GAGVSQSPSNKVTEKGKDVELRCDPISGHTALYWYRQSLGQGLEFLIYFQGNSAPDKSGLPSDRFSAERTGGSVSTLTIQRTQQEDSAVYLCASSLSGGANVLTFGAGSRLTVL.

The CDR3 DNA is TGTGCCAGCATGAATGGGGCGCATAGCAATCAGCCCCAGCATTTT. Translated: CASMNGAHSNQPQHF. The chain links TRBV6-5 to TRBJ1-5; a weak D match, TRBD1 (5 bases). This CDR3 is 15 amino acids long. V lost 7 bases and J 0 bases, leaving 13 bases between the germline ends. CDR1 MNHEY and CDR2 SVGAGI come from the germline V gene.

The chain employs TRBV6-1 and TRBJ1-3, with 7 bases fitting TRBD1. The CDR3 contains 15 residues. V dropped 4 bases and J dropped 4; count of bases not matched to a gene: 7. Per the germline V gene, CDR1 is MNHNS and CDR2 is SASEGT. CDR3 sequence reads: CASSVEGAEGNTIYF. The CDR3 nucleotides are TGTGCCAGCAGTGTGGAGGGGGCGGAGGGAAACACCATATATTTT.

This chain joins TRBV13 and TRBJ2-7, with 7 positions matching TRBD2. CDR1 is PRHDT and CDR2 is FYEKMQ in the germline V gene (reference sequence). CDR3 size: 15 residues. V lost 5 bases and J lost 0; bases outside the gene matches: 7. The CDR3 region is CASSHSGSNSYEQYF. CDR3 nucleotides: TGTGCCAGCAGCCATAGCGGGTCAAACTCCTACGAGCAGTACTTC.

The chain uses TRBV2 and TRBJ2-1, with D possibly matching TRBD2 (6 bases). The length of the CDR3 is 11 residues. The V gene's germline CDR1 is SNHLY and CDR2 FYNNEI. The V gene lost 6 bases and the J gene lost 12 bases, with 12 bases spanning the gap. The CDR3 DNA reads TGTGCCAGCAGCGATGAGGGAGGGCAGTTCTTC. Translation gives CASSDEGGQFF.